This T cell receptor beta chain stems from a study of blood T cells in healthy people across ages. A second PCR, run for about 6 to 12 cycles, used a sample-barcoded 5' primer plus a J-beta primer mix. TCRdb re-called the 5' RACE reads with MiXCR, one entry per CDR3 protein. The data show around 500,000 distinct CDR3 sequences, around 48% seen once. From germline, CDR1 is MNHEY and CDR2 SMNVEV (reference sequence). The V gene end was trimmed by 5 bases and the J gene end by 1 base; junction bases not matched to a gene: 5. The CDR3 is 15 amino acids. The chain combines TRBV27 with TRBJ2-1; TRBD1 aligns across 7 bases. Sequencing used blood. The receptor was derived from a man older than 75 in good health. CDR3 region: CASSPWDSSYNEQFF. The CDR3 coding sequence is TGTGCCAGCAGTCCCTGGGACAGTTCCTACAATGAGCAGTTCTTC.